These 25 T cell receptor beta chains share one sample of origin, sequenced in a study of STAT5B mutations in CD4+ large granular lymphocyte leukemia. Produced via immunoSEQ multiplex PCR; TCRdb's table is partial and in-frame only. Among fewer than 25,000 clones listed, approximately 84% were seen once. What was sequenced was CD4+ T cells from blood buffy coats. Receptors originate from a human donor in good health.

V is TRBV6-6 and J is TRBJ2-3; either TRBD1 or TRBD2 may supply D (5 bases each). The CDR3 sequence is 12 residues long. Trimming took 8 bases from V and 6 from J, leaving 12 bases between them. Germline-derived CDR1 and CDR2 are MNHNY and SVGAGI (reference sequence). The CDR3 protein is CASGQGPDTQYF. In DNA form, the CDR3 reads TGTGCCAGCGGGCAGGGACCCGATACGCAGTATTTT.

V gene TRBV10-1 combines with J gene TRBJ2-7; 7 bases map to TRBD1. Germline CDR1 WNHNN, CDR2 SYGVQD (reference sequence). V gave up 8 bases and J gave up 7 bases; unmatched junction bases: 8. This CDR3 comprises 12 residues. DNA of the CDR3: TGCGCCAGCGGACAGGAGCTTCGGGAGCAGTACTTC. Its translation: CASGQELREQYF.

The chain is built from TRBV30 and TRBJ1-5; tentatively, D is TRBD1 (5 bases). The ends were cut back, 2 bases at V and 4 bases at J, with 12 bases in the middle. The germline gives CDR1 GTSNPN, CDR2 SVGIG (reference sequence). CDR3 length equals 14 residues. CDR3 region: CAWSIRGDNQPQHF. The CDR3 bases are TGTGCCTGGAGTATCCGGGGGGATAATCAGCCCCAGCATTTT.

The chain combines TRBV19 with TRBJ1-3, with 9 nucleotides matching TRBD1. Per germline, CDR1 LNHDA and CDR2 SQIVND (reference sequence). The CDR3 extends over 15 amino acids. The ends lost 6 bases at V and 0 bases at J; junction bases unmatched: 3. The CDR3, as DNA: TGTGCCAGTAGACGGGGACAGGGCTCTGGAAACACCATATATTTT. It encodes CASRRGQGSGNTIYF.

This clone was observed once. The V gene is TRBV6-4, the J gene TRBJ2-2; 7 bases agree with TRBD1. CDR3 length: 17 amino acids. V lost 6 bases to trimming and J lost 7 bases; unmatched junction nucleotides: 17. Germline V gives CDR1 MRHNA, CDR2 SNTAGT. This CDR3 is CASSPELLRGSGGELFF. CDR3 coding DNA: TGTGCCAGCAGCCCGGAGCTCCTCAGGGGGTCTGGCGGGGAGCTGTTTTTT.

The chain employs TRBV18 and TRBJ1-4, with a weak D call TRBD1 (6 bases). The CDR3 runs to 13 residues. Germline CDR1 and CDR2: KGHSH and LQKENI. V was pared by 2 bases and J by 8 bases, with 9 bases between. CDR3 residues: CASSPIQGEKLFF. CDR3 sequence (DNA): TGTGCCAGCTCACCAATCCAGGGGGAAAAACTGTTTTTT.

This chain links TRBV19 with TRBJ1-2; a possible D gene is TRBD1 (5 bases). This CDR3 is built from 15 residues. CDR1 is LNHDA, CDR2 SQIVND, per germline (reference sequence). Trimming cost V 5 bases and J 4 bases, with 17 bases left between them. The CDR3 nucleotides are TGTGCCAGTAGTCTGGGACCGACGTTCGCCTATGGCTACACCTTC. This encodes CASSLGPTFAYGYTF.

This chain joins TRBV6-6 and TRBJ1-5; 8 nucleotides agree with TRBD1. CDR1 and CDR2 from the germline V gene are MNHNY and SVGAGI (reference sequence). The CDR3 totals 14 residues. V gave up 2 bases and J gave up 4 bases; unmatched junction bases: 1. CDR3 sequence: CASSYGQGNQPQHF. The CDR3 DNA follows: TGTGCCAGCAGTTACGGACAGGGAAATCAGCCCCAGCATTTT.

The chain couples TRBV5-1 to TRBJ2-5; tentative D call: TRBD1 (6 bases). CDR1 SGHRS and CDR2 YFSETQ come from the germline V gene. V lost 0 bases, J lost 4 bases, and 10 bases lay in between. The CDR3 is 14 residues long. The CDR3 nucleotides are TGCGCCAGCAGCTTGGCCGGCAGGGGAGAGACCCAGTACTTC. Its protein product is CASSLAGRGETQYF.

The V and J genes are TRBV2 and TRBJ2-1, with TRBD2 identical over 13 bases. V trimming: 4 bases; J trimming: 10 bases; junction bases outside the gene matches: 7. Germline V gene lookup returns CDR1 SNHLY and CDR2 FYNNEI. The CDR3 has 15 residues. Here the CDR3 DNA reads TGTGCCAGCAGTGCTCCCGGGACTAGCGGGACAGAGCAGTTCTTC. Protein: CASSAPGTSGTEQFF. The complete variable domain, with remaining parts taken from reference TRBV2 and TRBJ2-1, reads EPEVTQTPSHQVTQMGQEVILRCVPISNHLYFYWYRQILGQKVEFLVSFYNNEISEKSEIFDDQFSVERPDGSNFTLKIRSTKLEDSAMYFCASSAPGTSGTEQFFGPGTRLTVL.

The CDR3 nucleotides are TGTGCCAGCAGCGTGCGACTAGCGGGAGACACAGATACGCAGTATTTT. Its protein product is CASSVRLAGDTDTQYF. The chain has TRBV9 and TRBJ2-3; 12 bases fit TRBD2. This CDR3 has 16 amino acids. After removal of 2 bases from V and 2 bases from J, the junction contained 3 bases not matched to a gene. Germline CDR1 reads SGDLS; CDR2 reads YYNGEE.

Note on this clone: The junction does not match germline at one end; this may be a read error. The chain uses TRBV11-3 and TRBJ2-7; D unclear. This CDR3 is 13 amino acids long. Germline CDR1 and CDR2: SGHNT and YENEEA. CDR3 region: CASSLDFSYEQYF. CDR3 DNA: TGTGCCAGCAGCCTAGACTTCTCCTACGAGCAGTACTTC. Looking up the rest from reference TRBV11-3 and TRBJ2-7 gives the full variable domain: EAGVVQSPRYKIIEKKQPVAFWCNPISGHNTLYWYLQNLGQGPELLIRYENEEAVDDSQLPKDRFSAERLKGVDSTLKIQPAELGDSAVYLCASSLDFSYEQYFGPGTRLTVT.

This clone was observed once. The chain employs TRBV29-1 and TRBJ1-2, with D tentatively TRBD1 (5 bases). From germline, CDR1 is SQVTM and CDR2 ANQGSEA. Trimming stripped 5 bases from V and 3 bases from J, with 13 bases between. This CDR3 comprises 13 residues. As DNA, the CDR3 is TGCAGCGTTTTCCTCGACAGCGACTATGGCTACACCTTC. Its translation: CSVFLDSDYGYTF.

The chain carries TRBV6-5 and TRBJ2-2; D uncertain. From germline, CDR1 is MNHEY and CDR2 SVGAGI. The CDR3 length is 12 residues. The ends were cut back, 7 bases at V and 6 bases at J, with 9 bases in the middle. The DNA for the CDR3 is TGTGCCAGCACCTCCGTGTCCGGGGAGCTGTTTTTT. This codes for CASTSVSGELFF.

The rearrangement uses TRBV30 and TRBJ2-5, with D perhaps TRBD2 (6 bases). Trimming stripped 0 bases from V and 6 bases from J, with 20 bases between. The V gene's germline CDR1 is GTSNPN and CDR2 SVGIG (reference sequence). This CDR3 spans 16 amino acids. The CDR3 nucleotides read TGTGCCTGGAGTGTAGGAGGAGGCGGTCGGGGGAAGACCCAGTACTTC. This sequence encodes CAWSVGGGGRGKTQYF.

The gene calls are TRBV27 and TRBJ1-5; 7 positions agree with TRBD1. The CDR3 length is 16 residues. The germline CDR1 and CDR2 sequences are MNHEY and SMNVEV (reference sequence). With 5 bases clipped from V and 0 bases from J, the junction kept 7 bases outside the gene matches. The CDR3 nucleotides are TGTGCCAGCAGTCCTTCGACAGGGTCTAGCAATCAGCCCCAGCATTTT. It is translated as CASSPSTGSSNQPQHF.

The chain uses TRBV28 and TRBJ2-7, with 8 bases aligning to TRBD1. Trimming at V came to 6 bases and at J to 6 bases, leaving 10 bases not matched to a gene. This CDR3 is 14 amino acids long. In germline, CDR1 is MDHEN, CDR2 SYDVKM. CDR3 DNA sequence: TGTGCCAGCAGAAAGACAGGGGCCAAACGCGAGCAGTACTTC. Translation gives CASRKTGAKREQYF.

This sequence joins TRBV6-5 and TRBJ2-2; 9 bases match TRBD1. Per the germline V gene, CDR1 is MNHEY and CDR2 is SVGAGI. This CDR3 spans 14 amino acids. V lost 8 bases and J lost 3; bases outside the gene matches: 4. CDR3 loop: CASGQGRYTGELFF. In DNA, the CDR3 is TGTGCCAGCGGACAGGGGCGATACACCGGGGAGCTGTTTTTT.

The rearrangement links TRBV4-1 to TRBJ2-1, with TRBD2 identical over 13 bases. CDR3 length: 15 residues. Trimming cost V 4 bases and J 9 bases; bases outside gene matches: 6. CDR1 is MGHRA, CDR2 YSYEKL, per germline. The DNA for the CDR3 is TGCGCCAGCAGCCCTAGACTAGCGGGAGGTGGTGAGCAGTTCTTC. This codes for CASSPRLAGGGEQFF.

The genes are TRBV6-5 and TRBJ2-7; 10 nucleotides match TRBD2. The CDR3 runs to 13 residues. The V gene's germline CDR1 is MNHEY and CDR2 SVGAGI. The V segment lost 6 bases and the J segment 5 bases; nucleotides outside the gene matches: 4. The CDR3 coding sequence is TGTGCCAGCAGACTAGCGGGACGCGACGAGCAGTACTTC. Its protein product is CASRLAGRDEQYF.

This clone was detected a few times. The chain couples TRBV18 to TRBJ1-4; no clear D gene. The CDR3 has 16 residues. Germline loops: CDR1 KGHSH, CDR2 LQKENI. Trimming removed 3 bases at V and 0 bases at J, with 11 bases between. CDR3 nucleotide sequence: TGTGCCAGCTCACCCTCCCGCAGCTCAACTAATGAAAAACTGTTTTTT. Protein product: CASSPSRSSTNEKLFF.

The chain couples TRBV30 to TRBJ2-2; possibly TRBD2 for D (6 bases). Germline loops: CDR1 GTSNPN, CDR2 SVGIG (reference sequence). Trimming removed 2 bases from V and 3 bases from J, with 13 bases in between. The CDR3 contains 15 residues. The CDR3 DNA reads as TGTGCCTGGAGTAGGGCGGGAACCGACACCGGGGAGCTGTTTTTT. As protein: CAWSRAGTDTGELFF.

The rearrangement uses TRBV6-6 and TRBJ2-1, with TRBD2 matching over 10 bases. Germline values: CDR1 MNHNY, CDR2 SVGAGI (reference sequence). Unmatched junction bases numbered 6, after V lost 3 bases and J lost 7 bases. The CDR3 spans 15 residues. The CDR3 sequence is CASSYMASGSNEQFF. The CDR3 DNA sequence: TGTGCCAGCAGTTATATGGCTAGCGGGAGTAATGAGCAGTTCTTC.

The chain recombines TRBV7-2 with TRBJ2-7, with 7 positions matching TRBD2. V shed 3 bases, J shed 6 bases, and the junction held 11 bases outside the gene matches. Germline V gene data show CDR1 as SGHTA and CDR2 as FQGNSA. CDR3 size: 15 residues. CDR3 sequence: CASSFSGGGIGEQYF. CDR3 nucleotides: TGTGCCAGCAGCTTCTCGGGAGGCGGTATTGGCGAGCAGTACTTC.

Worth noting for this clone: The sample carries other DNA sequences with the same CDR3. The chain recombines TRBV4-1 with TRBJ1-1, with unresolved D. V lost 0 bases, J lost 4 bases, and 9 bases lay in between. The CDR3 totals 14 residues. Germline V CDR1 and CDR2: MGHRA, YSYEKL. The CDR3 here is CASSQDRRPTEAFF. CDR3 nucleotide sequence: TGCGCCAGCAGCCAAGATAGGCGACCCACTGAAGCTTTCTTT.